These 14 T cell receptor beta chains were sequenced from one sample in a study of blood T cells in healthy people across ages. Then a second PCR, running about 6 to 12 cycles, was carried out with a sample-barcoded 5' primer and a J-beta primer mix. TCRdb redid the calling of the 5' RACE reads with MiXCR, one entry per CDR3 protein. The table has 650,000 or so distinct CDR3 sequences, about 50% seen once. Material for sequencing was blood. The receptor source for this set is a woman over 75 in good health.

This clonotype was observed at least ten times. The J gene is TRBJ2-5, the V gene TRBV29-1; tentatively, D is TRBD1 or TRBD2 (7 bases each). V was trimmed by 6 bases and J by 4 bases, leaving 21 bases between them. This CDR3 comprises 15 residues. The germline CDR1 and CDR2 sequences are SQVTM and ANQGSEA. The CDR3 DNA reads as TGCAGCGTCCAGGGGGGGGGTAGTAGAAGAGAGACCCAGTACTTC. This sequence encodes CSVQGGGSRRETQYF.

Ten or more counts support this clonotype. This chain links TRBV5-1 with TRBJ2-3; 9 bases fit TRBD1. The CDR3 contains 16 residues. The junction had 8 bases not matched to a gene; V was cut back by 3 bases and J by 3 bases. The germline V gene has CDR1 SGHRS and CDR2 YFSETQ. In DNA form, the CDR3 reads TGCGCCAGCAGCTCATGGGACAGGGAAGTGACAGATACGCAGTATTTT. Translated: CASSSWDREVTDTQYF.

This chain uses TRBV29-1 with TRBJ2-5; D is unresolved. CDR3 length equals 11 residues. Trimming took 7 bases from V and 1 from J, leaving 7 bases between them. The germline CDR1 and CDR2 sequences are SQVTM and ANQGSEA. In DNA, the CDR3 is TGCAGCGCATACACCCAAGAGACCCAGTACTTC. Encoded protein: CSAYTQETQYF.

The chain links TRBV2 to TRBJ2-1; D possibly corresponds to TRBD1 (5 bases). The germline V gene has CDR1 SNHLY and CDR2 FYNNEI. Trimming stripped 6 bases from V and 0 bases from J, with 12 bases between. The CDR3 contains 15 residues. CDR3 nucleotides: TGTGCCAGCAGGCCAGGGTCCGTCTCCTACAATGAGCAGTTCTTC. Its protein is CASRPGSVSYNEQFF.

The rearrangement uses TRBV20-1 and TRBJ2-4; no reliable D call. This CDR3 is 17 amino acids long. Trimming took 3 bases from V and 0 from J, leaving 18 bases between them. Germline CDR1 DFQATT, CDR2 SNEGSKA (reference sequence). DNA of the CDR3: TGCAGTGCTAGGGGGTCTAGGGCCGAAGTAGCCAAAAACATTCAGTACTTC. This gives the protein CSARGSRAEVAKNIQYF.

The chain joins TRBV15 to TRBJ2-3, with 11 bases aligning to TRBD1. The V gene's germline CDR1 is LNHNV and CDR2 YYDKDF (reference sequence). This CDR3 region has 16 residues. V shed 5 bases, J shed 8 bases, and the junction held 12 bases outside the gene matches. CDR3: CATSGEPGTGGGTQYF. DNA of the CDR3: TGTGCCACCAGCGGTGAACCCGGGACAGGGGGAGGTACGCAGTATTTT.

To note about this clonotype: At one boundary the junction diverges from the germline segment, which might be a read error. The chain combines TRBV2 with TRBJ1-4; D ambiguous. CDR3 length: 16 residues. CDR1 is SNHLY and CDR2 is FYNNEI in the germline V gene. DNA for the CDR3: TGTGCCAGCAGCCCCTCTAGGGATCCAACTAATGGAAAACTGTTTTTT. Its translation is CASSPSRDPTNGKLFF. The full variable domain, in which reference TRBV2 and TRBJ1-4 provide the parts outside the CDR3, is EPEVTQTPSHQVTQMGQEVILRCVPISNHLYFYWYRQILGQKVEFLVSFYNNEISEKSEIFDDQFSVERPDGSNFTLKIRSTKLEDSAMYFCASSPSRDPTNGKLFFGSGTQLSVL.

The J gene is TRBJ2-1, the V gene TRBV19; 12 bases map to TRBD2. The V gene's germline CDR1 is LNHDA and CDR2 SQIVND (reference sequence). V was pared by 5 bases and J by 9 bases, with 14 bases of the junction left unmatched. This CDR3 spans 17 amino acids. For the CDR3, the DNA is TGTGCCAGTAGTCCTCGTCGGGGACTAGCGGGCCTAGGTGAGCAGTTCTTC. Protein: CASSPRRGLAGLGEQFF.

In the case of this clonotype: A read error may be the cause here, since a much bigger clone is one base away. The CDR3 DNA sequence: TGTGCCAGCAGTTTAATGGTTACTGGGGCCAACGTCCTGACTTTC. Residues: CASSLMVTGANVLTF. The chain is built from TRBV27 and TRBJ2-6; D unclear. Germline V CDR1 and CDR2: MNHEY, SMNVEV (reference sequence). The CDR3 loop spans 15 amino acids. The V and J ends lost 2 bases and 2 bases respectively, with 7 bases between them.

Ten or more counts support this clonotype. The chain carries TRBV12-3 or TRBV12-4 and TRBJ2-1; unclear D gene. CDR3 length: 17 amino acids. Deletions cut 4 bases from V and 0 bases from J, with 16 bases between. CDR3 protein: CASSSNGRQYSYNEQFF. The CDR3, as DNA: TGTGCCAGCAGTTCTAATGGACGACAATACTCCTACAATGAGCAGTTCTTC.

The CDR3 sequence: CASSDGQGARRETQYF. The CDR3 DNA sequence: TGTGCCAGCAGCGACGGACAGGGGGCTCGGCGAGAGACCCAGTACTTC. V is TRBV2 and J is TRBJ2-5; 11 nucleotides align to TRBD1. V lost 6 bases, J lost 4 bases, and 10 bases stayed unmatched. Germline lookup yields CDR1 SNHLY and CDR2 FYNNEI. This CDR3 has 16 residues.

This rearrangement joins TRBV6-4 to TRBJ2-3; D gene uncertain. This CDR3 has 13 residues. Germline loops: CDR1 MRHNA, CDR2 SNTAGT. V gave up 0 bases and J gave up 2 bases, with 3 bases separating them. The CDR3 loop reads CASSDSATDTQYF. The CDR3 nucleotides are TGTGCCAGCAGTGACTCCGCCACAGATACGCAGTATTTT.

To note about this clonotype: Germline and junction disagree at one end, which may indicate a read error. Here the CDR3 reads CACSFGTSGNEQFF. The CDR3 region has the DNA TGTGCCTGCAGCTTTGGGACTAGCGGCAATGAGCAGTTCTTC. J is TRBJ2-1 and V is TRBV7-9; 11 bases fit TRBD2. The CDR3 has 14 amino acids. Germline V gene lookup returns CDR1 SEHNR and CDR2 FQNEAQ (reference sequence).

A remark on this clonotype: This may arise from a read error, as a much more abundant clone is one base away. The genes are TRBV6-1 and TRBJ2-5; D might be TRBD1 or TRBD2, each matching 5 bases. Trimming removed 8 bases from V and 1 base from J, with 11 bases in between. This CDR3 comprises 13 residues. Germline V gene lookup returns CDR1 MNHNS and CDR2 SASEGT. The CDR3 DNA sequence: TGTGCCAGCGGGGACGCATTCCAAGAGACCCAGTACTTC. Residues: CASGDAFQETQYF.